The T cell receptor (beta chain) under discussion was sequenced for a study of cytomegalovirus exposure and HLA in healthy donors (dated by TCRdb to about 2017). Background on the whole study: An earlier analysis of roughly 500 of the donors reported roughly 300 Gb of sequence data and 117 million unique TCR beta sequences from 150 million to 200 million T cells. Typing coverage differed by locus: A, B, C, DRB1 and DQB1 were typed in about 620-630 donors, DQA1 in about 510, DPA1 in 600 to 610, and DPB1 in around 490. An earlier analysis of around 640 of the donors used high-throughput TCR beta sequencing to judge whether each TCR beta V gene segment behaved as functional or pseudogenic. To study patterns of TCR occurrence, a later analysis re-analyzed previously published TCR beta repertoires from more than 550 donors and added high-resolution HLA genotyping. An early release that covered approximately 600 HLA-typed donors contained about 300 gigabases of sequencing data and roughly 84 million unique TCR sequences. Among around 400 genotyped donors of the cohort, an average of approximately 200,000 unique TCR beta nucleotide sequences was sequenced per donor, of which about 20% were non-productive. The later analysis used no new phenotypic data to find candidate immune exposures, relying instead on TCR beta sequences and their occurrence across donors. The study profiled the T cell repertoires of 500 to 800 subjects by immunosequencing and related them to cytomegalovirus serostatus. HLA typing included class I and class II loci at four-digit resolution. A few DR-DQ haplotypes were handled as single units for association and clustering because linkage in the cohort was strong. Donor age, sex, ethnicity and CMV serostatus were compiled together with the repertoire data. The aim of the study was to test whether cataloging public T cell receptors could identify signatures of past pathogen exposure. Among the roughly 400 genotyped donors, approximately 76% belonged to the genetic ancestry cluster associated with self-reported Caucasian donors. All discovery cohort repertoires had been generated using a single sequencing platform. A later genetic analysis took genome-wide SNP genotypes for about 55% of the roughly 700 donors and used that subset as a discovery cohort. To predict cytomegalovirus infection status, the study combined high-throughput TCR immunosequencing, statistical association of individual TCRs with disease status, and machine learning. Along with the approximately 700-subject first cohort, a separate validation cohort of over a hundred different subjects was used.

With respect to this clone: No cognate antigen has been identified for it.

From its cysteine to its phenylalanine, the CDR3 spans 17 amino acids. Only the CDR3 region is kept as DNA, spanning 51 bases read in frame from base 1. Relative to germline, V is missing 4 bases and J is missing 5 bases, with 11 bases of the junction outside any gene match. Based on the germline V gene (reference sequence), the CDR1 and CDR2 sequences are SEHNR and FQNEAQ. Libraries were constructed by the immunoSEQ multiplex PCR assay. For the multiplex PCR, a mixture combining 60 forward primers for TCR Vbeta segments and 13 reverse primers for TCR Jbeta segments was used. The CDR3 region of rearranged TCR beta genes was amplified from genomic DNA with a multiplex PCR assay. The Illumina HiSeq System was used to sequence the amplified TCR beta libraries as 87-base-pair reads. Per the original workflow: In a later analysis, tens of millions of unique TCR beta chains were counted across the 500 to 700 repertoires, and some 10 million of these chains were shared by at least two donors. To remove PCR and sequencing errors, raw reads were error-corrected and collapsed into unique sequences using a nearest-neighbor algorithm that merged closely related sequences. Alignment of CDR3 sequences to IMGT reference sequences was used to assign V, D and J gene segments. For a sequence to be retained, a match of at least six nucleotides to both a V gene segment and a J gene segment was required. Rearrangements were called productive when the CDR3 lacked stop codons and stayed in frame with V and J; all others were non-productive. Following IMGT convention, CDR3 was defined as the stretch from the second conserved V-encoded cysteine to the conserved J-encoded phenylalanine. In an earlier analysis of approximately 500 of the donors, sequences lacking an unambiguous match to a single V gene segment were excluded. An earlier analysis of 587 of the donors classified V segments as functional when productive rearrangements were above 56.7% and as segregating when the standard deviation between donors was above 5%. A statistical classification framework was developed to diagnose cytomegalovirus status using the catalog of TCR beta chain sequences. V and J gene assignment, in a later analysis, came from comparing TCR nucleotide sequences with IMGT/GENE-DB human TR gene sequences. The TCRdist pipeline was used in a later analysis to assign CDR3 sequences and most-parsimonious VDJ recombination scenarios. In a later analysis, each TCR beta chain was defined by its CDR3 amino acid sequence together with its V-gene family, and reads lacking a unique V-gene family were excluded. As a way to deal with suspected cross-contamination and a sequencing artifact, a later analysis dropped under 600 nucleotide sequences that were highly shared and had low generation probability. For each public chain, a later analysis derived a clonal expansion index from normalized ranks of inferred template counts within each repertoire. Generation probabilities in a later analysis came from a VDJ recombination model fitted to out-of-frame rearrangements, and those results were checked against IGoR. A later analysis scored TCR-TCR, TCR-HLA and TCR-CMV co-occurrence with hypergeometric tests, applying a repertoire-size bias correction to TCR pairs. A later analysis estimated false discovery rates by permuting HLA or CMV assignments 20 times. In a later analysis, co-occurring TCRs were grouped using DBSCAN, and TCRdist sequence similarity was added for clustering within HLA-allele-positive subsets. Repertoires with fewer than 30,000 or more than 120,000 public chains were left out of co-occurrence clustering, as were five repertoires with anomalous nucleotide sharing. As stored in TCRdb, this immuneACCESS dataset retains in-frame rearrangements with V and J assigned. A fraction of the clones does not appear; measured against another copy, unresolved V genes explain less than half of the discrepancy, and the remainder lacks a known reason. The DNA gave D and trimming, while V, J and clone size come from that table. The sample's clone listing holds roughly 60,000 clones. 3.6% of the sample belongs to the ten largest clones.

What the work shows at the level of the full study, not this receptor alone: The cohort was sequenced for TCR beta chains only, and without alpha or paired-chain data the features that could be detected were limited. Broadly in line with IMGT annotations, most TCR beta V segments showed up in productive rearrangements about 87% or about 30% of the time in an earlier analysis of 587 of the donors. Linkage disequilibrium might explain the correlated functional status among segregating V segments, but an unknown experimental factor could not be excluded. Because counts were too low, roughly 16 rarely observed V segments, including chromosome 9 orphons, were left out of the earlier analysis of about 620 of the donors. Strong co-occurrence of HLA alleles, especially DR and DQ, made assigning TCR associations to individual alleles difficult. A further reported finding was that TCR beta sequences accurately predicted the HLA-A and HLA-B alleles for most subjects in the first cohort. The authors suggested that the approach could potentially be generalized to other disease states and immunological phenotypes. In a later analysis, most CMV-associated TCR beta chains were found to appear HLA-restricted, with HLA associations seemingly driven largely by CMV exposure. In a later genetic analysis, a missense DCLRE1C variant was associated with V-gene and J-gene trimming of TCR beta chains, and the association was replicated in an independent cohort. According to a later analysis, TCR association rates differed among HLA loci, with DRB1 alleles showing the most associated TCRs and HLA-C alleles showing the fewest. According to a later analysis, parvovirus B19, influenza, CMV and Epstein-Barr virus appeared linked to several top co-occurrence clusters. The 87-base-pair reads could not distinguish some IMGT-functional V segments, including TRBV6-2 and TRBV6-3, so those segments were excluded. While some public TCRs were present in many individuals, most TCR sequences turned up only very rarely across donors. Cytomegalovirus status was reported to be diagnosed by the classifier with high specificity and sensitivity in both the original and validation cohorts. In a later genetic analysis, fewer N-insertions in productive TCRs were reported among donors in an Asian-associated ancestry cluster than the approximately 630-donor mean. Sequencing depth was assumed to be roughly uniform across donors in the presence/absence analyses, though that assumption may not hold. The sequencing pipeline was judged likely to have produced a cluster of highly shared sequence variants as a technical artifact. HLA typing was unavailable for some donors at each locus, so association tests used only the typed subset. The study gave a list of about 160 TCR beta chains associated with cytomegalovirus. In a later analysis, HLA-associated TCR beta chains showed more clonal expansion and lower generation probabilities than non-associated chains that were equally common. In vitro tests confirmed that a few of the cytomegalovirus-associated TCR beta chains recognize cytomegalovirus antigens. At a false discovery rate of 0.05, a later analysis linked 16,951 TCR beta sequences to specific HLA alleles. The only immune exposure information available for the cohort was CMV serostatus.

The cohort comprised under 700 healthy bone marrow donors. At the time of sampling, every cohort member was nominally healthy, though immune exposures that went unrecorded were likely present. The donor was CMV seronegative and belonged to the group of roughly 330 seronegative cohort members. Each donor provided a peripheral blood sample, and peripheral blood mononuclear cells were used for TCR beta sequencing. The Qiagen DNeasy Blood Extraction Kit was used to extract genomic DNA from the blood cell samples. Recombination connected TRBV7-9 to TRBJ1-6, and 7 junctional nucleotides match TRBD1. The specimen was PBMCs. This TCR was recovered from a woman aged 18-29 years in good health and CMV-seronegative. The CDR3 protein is CASSSGTVLGDNSPLHF. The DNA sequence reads TGTGCCAGCAGCTCCGGGACAGTCCTGGGAGATAATTCACCCCTCCACTTT.